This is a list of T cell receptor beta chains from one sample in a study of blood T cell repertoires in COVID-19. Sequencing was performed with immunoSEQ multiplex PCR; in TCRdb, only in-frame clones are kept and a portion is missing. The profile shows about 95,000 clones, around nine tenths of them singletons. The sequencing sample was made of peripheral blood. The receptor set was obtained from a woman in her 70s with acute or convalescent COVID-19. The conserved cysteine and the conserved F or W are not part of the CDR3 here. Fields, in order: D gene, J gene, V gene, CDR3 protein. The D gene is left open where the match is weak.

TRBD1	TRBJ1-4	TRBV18	ASSPTTGTGGSNEKLF
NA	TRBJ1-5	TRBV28	ASTGGLGNQPQH
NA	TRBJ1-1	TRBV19	ASSIGPGIGNTEAF
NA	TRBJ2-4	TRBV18	ASSPSGGLAKNIQY
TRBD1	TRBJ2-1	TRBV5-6	ASSLRAAQGIFNEQF
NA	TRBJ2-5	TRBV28	ASSPPHRVRETQY
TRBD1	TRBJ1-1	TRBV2	ASSPTGGPFTEAF
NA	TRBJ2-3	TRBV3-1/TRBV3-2	ASSQDNRRGY
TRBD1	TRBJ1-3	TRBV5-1	ASSSGTGGYGTIY
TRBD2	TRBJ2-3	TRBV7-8	ASSLVSLAGKGADTQY
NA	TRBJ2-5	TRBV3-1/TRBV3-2	ASSRRGDGETQY
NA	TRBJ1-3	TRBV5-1	ASRDRGVDGNTIY
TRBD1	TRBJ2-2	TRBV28	ASSLLGQGGELF
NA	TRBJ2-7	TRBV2	ASSDRYEQY
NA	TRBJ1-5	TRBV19	ASSRGFGGKSNQPQH
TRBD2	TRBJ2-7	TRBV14	ASSLTGGRNIYEQY
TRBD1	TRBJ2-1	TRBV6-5	ASIWTGNNEQF
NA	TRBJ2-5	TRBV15	ATSPWTGGGETQY
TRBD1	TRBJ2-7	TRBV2	ASGGQGAYEQY
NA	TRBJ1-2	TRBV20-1	SASRGLANYGYT
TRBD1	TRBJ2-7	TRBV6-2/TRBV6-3	ASSSPDRLSYEQY
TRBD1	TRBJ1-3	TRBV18	ASSPRQGSENTIY
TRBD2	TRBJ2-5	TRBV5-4	ASSSQTSAETQY
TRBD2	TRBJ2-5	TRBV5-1	ASSSSPLAGLETQY
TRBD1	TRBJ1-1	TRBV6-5	ASRATGANTEAF
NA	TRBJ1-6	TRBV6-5	ASRLDSRTSPLH
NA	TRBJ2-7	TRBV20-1	SASKATVHYEQY
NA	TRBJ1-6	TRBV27	ASSLRESISPLH
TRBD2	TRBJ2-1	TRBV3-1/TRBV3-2	ASSQWGTSGILGNEQF
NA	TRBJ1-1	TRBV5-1	ASSPRGGQNTEAF
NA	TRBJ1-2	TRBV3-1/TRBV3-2	ASRRGQSYGYT
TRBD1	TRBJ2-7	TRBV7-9	ASSRTGDEQY
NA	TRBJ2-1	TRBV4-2	ASSQDRGISDEQF
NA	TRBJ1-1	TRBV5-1	ASSGDTPEAF
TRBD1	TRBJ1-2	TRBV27	ASTPRGSGGLYGYT
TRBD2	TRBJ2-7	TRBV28	ASSHPGTSGFLQY
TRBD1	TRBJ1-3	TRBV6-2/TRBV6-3	ASSGTGPPGNTIY
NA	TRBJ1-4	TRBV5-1	ASSLDRVEKLF
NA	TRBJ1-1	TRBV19	ASSINRNTEAF
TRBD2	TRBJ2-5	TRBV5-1	ASSPHGDSGGAETQY
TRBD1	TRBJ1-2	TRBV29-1	SVEEGAWYGYT
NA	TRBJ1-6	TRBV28	ASSPYLRGDGSLSYNSPLH